This TCR beta chain was recovered during a study of T cells in Graves' hyperthyroidism and ophthalmopathy. General observations from the study: Also found in blood were most expanded thyroid clonotypes above 0.001. In simple terms, a model built on 13 V-J features told ophthalmopathy apart from stable hyperthyroidism.

Germline CDR1 reads MNHEY; CDR2 reads SVGAGI. The CDR3 has 16 amino acids. In regard to this clonotype: As yet, its antigen is unknown.

The study excluded patients with uncontrolled infection, other autoimmune disease, pregnancy or lactation. This sample holds PBMCs from around 9.9 ml fresh peripheral blood. Amplified TCR beta CDR3 regions came from RNA transcripts. HTBI primers were employed in a first-round RT-PCR of the TCR CDR3. Using its own MiXCR run on the multiplex PCR reads, TCRdb lists one record per CDR3 protein. The profile covers 50,000 to 75,000 distinct CDR3 sequences, with about 49% appearing a single time and 9.5% to 15% taken by the ten largest. The TCR sequence derives from a woman in her 30s with Graves' ophthalmopathy. V is TRBV6-5 and J is TRBJ2-7, with D tentatively TRBD1 (6 bases). Sequencing was carried out using blood. The chain's CDR3 is CAAVTRGHVSAYEQYF. In DNA, the CDR3 is TGTGCAGCAGTTACTCGGGGACATGTGAGCGCCTACGAGCAGTACTTC.